Following are 18 T cell receptor beta chains from one sample sequenced in a study of blood T cell repertoires in COVID-19. Profiled with immunoSEQ multiplex PCR; TCRdb holds only in-frame clones, not every one. The data hold about 250,000 clones, with around 82% observed a single time. Sequenced input: peripheral blood. The receptors come from an elderly woman with active or convalescent COVID-19.

The chain uses TRBV28 and TRBJ2-2, with D maybe TRBD1 (6 bases). Germline loops: CDR1 MDHEN, CDR2 SYDVKM. V lost 0 bases and J 1 base, leaving 12 bases between the germline ends. The CDR3 sequence is 17 residues long. CDR3 residues: CASSLWQGRMNTGELFF. The CDR3 coding sequence is TGTGCCAGCAGTTTATGGCAGGGGCGCATGAACACCGGGGAGCTGTTTTTT.

The chain combines TRBV3-1 (or the pseudogene TRBV3-2) with TRBJ1-2, with D unclear. CDR3 size: 14 residues. The V and J ends lost 0 bases and 2 bases respectively, with 7 bases between them. Germline V lookup: CDR1 LGHDT, CDR2 YNNKEL (reference sequence). The CDR3 DNA reads as TGTGCCAGCAGCCAAGATTGGGCAAACTATGGCTACACCTTC. This codes for CASSQDWANYGYTF.

The CDR3, as DNA: TGTGCCAGCAGCTTAGGGTCAGTCATGAACACTGAAGCTTTCTTT. It is translated as CASSLGSVMNTEAFF. The chain couples TRBV7-9 to TRBJ1-1; unclear D gene. This CDR3 is built from 15 residues. The germline CDR1 and CDR2 sequences are SEHNR and FQNEAQ (reference sequence). The V end lost 1 base, the J end lost 0 bases, and 9 bases lay between the germline ends.

With respect to this clone: Other DNA sequences in the same sample also yield this CDR3. This chain links TRBV6-5 with TRBJ2-2; D is perhaps TRBD2 (5 bases). The germline gives CDR1 MNHEY, CDR2 SVGAGI. This CDR3 has 12 residues. V lost 7 bases to trimming and J lost 5 bases, with 8 bases between them. The CDR3 sequence: CASTPGTGELFF. CDR3 nucleotides: TGTGCCAGCACTCCGGGAACCGGGGAGCTGTTTTTT.

The CDR3 bases are TGTGCCTGGAGTACAGGAGTACCCTACGAGCAGTACTTC. Protein sequence: CAWSTGVPYEQYF. This chain links TRBV30 with TRBJ2-7; D is perhaps TRBD1 (5 bases). CDR3 length: 13 amino acids. The V and J ends lost 2 bases and 2 bases respectively, with 10 bases between them. The V gene's germline CDR1 is GTSNPN and CDR2 SVGIG (reference sequence).

The rearrangement joins TRBV28 to TRBJ2-5; TRBD2 is a possible D gene (5 bases). The CDR3 is 11 amino acids. The germline V gene encodes CDR1 MDHEN and CDR2 SYDVKM. V lost 5 bases, J lost 5 bases, and 6 bases lay in between. CDR3 in DNA: TGTGCCAGCAGTCCGGGGGAGACCCAGTACTTC. Translating it yields CASSPGETQYF.

This clone was detected only a few times. The V call is TRBV10-3, the J call TRBJ1-2; no firm D call. V was pared by 2 bases and J by 3 bases, with 10 bases between. CDR3 length equals 14 residues. Per germline, CDR1 ENHRY and CDR2 SYGVKD. This CDR3 reads CAISEETEDYGYTF. In DNA, the CDR3 is TGTGCCATCAGTGAGGAAACAGAAGACTATGGCTACACCTTC.

The chain carries TRBV23-1 and TRBJ1-5; 12 bases line up with TRBD1. TRBV23-1 is an ORF, and what it does is uncertain. V trimming: 4 bases; J trimming: 0 bases; junction bases outside the gene matches: 10. The CDR3 extends over 19 amino acids. The CDR3 DNA sequence: TGCGCCAGCAGTCGGGGGGACAGGGGGCTGAGGTATAGCAATCAGCCCCAGCATTTT. This encodes CASSRGDRGLRYSNQPQHF.

This chain uses TRBV5-5 with TRBJ2-7; possibly TRBD1 for D (5 bases). Germline CDR1 reads SGHKS; CDR2 reads YYEKEE (reference sequence). The length of the CDR3 is 15 residues. Trimming cost V 1 base and J 4 bases, with 15 bases left between them. The chain's CDR3 is CASSLLGQGSYEQYF. CDR3 nucleotides: TGTGCCAGCAGCTTGTTGGGCCAGGGTAGTTACGAGCAGTACTTC.

The V and J genes are TRBV3-1 (or the pseudogene TRBV3-2) and TRBJ2-7; the match to TRBD2 covers 8 bases. Germline assignment: CDR1 LGHDT and CDR2 YNNKEL (reference sequence). The CDR3 is 16 amino acids. V was pared by 3 bases and J by 2 bases, with 9 bases of the junction left unmatched. CDR3 amino acids: CASSHVWGGRPYEQYF. The DNA for the CDR3 is TGTGCCAGCAGCCATGTATGGGGCGGGAGGCCCTACGAGCAGTACTTC.

The chain uses TRBV5-4 and TRBJ2-1; 10 bases align to TRBD2. The CDR3 runs 16 residues. The trim removed 0 bases at V and 3 bases at J, leaving 3 bases unmatched. From germline, CDR1 is SGHNT and CDR2 YYREEE (reference sequence). CDR3: CASSLGAGGLYNEQFF. CDR3 bases: TGTGCCAGCAGCTTGGGAGCGGGGGGGCTCTACAATGAGCAGTTCTTC.

The chain recombines TRBV2 with TRBJ1-6; D is unclear. Germline V gene data show CDR1 as SNHLY and CDR2 as FYNNEI. This CDR3 contains 13 residues. The V end was cut by 4 bases, the J end by 6 bases, with 7 bases between. CDR3 in DNA: TGTGCCAGCAGTGGGGAGCGTAATTCACCCCTCCACTTT. This translates into CASSGERNSPLHF.

The chain employs TRBV27 and TRBJ2-5, with TRBD1 matching 9 bases. The germline V gene has CDR1 MNHEY and CDR2 SMNVEV (reference sequence). With V trimmed by 2 bases and J by 3 bases, 13 bases remained unmatched. This CDR3 has 18 amino acids. This CDR3 is CASSLAPSPRDREETQYF. For the CDR3, the DNA is TGTGCCAGCAGTTTAGCCCCCTCCCCCCGGGACAGGGAAGAGACCCAGTACTTC.

The chain's CDR3 is CASSTGQVWVYGYTF. The CDR3 DNA follows: TGTGCCAGCAGTACGGGACAGGTCTGGGTCTATGGCTACACCTTC. This chain joins TRBV28 and TRBJ1-2; 8 bases line up with TRBD1. Germline CDR1 reads MDHEN; CDR2 reads SYDVKM. This CDR3 has 15 amino acids. J lost 4 bases, V lost 5 bases, and 9 bases had no gene match.

This clone appeared a single time. The CDR3 nucleotides read TGTGCCAGCTACGGCCAGGTATTGAACACTGAAGCTTTCTTT. Encoded protein: CASYGQVLNTEAFF. The chain employs TRBV2 and TRBJ1-1, with D unresolved. CDR3 size: 14 residues. Looked up from germline, CDR1 is SNHLY and CDR2 is FYNNEI. Trimming left V 8 bases short and J 0 bases short, with 13 bases between.

This clone occurred once. J is TRBJ2-1 and V is TRBV18; 10 bases align to TRBD1. This CDR3 comprises 16 residues. Germline V gene data show CDR1 as KGHSH and CDR2 as LQKENI. The V gene end was trimmed by 3 bases and the J gene end by 10 bases; junction bases not matched to a gene: 12. CDR3 region: CASSPGGQGNIGEQFF. The CDR3 DNA sequence: TGTGCCAGCTCACCCGGGGGACAGGGGAATATCGGAGAGCAGTTCTTC.

The rearrangement joins TRBV7-9 to TRBJ1-6; no firm D call. Trimming took off 5 bases at V and 0 bases at J, with 14 bases between the two ends. The CDR3 length is 17 residues. CDR1 and CDR2 (germline): SEHNR, FQNEAQ (reference sequence). The CDR3: CASSDGLRSSYNSPLHF. The CDR3 DNA sequence: TGTGCCAGCAGCGATGGACTCCGGAGCTCCTATAATTCACCCCTCCACTTT.

The CDR3 DNA reads TGTGCCAGCAGTGAATCAGGGGGCGCCGGACAGCCCCAGCATTTT. Its translation: CASSESGGAGQPQHF. The chain employs TRBV6-1 and TRBJ1-5, with 8 bases aligning to TRBD1. The CDR3 runs 15 residues. Trimming removed 2 bases from V and 7 bases from J; junction bases left unmatched: 7. CDR1 and CDR2 from the germline V gene are MNHNS and SASEGT.